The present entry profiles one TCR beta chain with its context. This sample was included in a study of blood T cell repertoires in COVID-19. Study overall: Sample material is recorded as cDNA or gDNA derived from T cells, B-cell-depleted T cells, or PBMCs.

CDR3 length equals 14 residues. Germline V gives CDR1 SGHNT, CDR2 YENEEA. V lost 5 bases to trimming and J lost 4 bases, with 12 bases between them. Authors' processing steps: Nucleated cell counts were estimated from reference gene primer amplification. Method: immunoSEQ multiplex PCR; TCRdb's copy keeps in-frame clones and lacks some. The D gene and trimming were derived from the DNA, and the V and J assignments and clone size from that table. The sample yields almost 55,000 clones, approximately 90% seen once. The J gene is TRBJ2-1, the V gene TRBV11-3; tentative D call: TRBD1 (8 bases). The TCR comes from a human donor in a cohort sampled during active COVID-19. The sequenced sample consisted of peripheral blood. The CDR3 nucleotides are TGTGCCAGCAGCCACAGGGGGGGGTACAATGAGCAGTTCTTC. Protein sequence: CASSHRGGYNEQFF. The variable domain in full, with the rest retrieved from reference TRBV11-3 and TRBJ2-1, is EAGVVQSPRYKIIEKKQPVAFWCNPISGHNTLYWYLQNLGQGPELLIRYENEEAVDDSQLPKDRFSAERLKGVDSTLKIQPAELGDSAVYLCASSHRGGYNEQFFGPGTRLTVL.